Listed here are 13 T cell receptor beta chains from one sample, sequenced in a study of T cells in Graves' hyperthyroidism and ophthalmopathy. Regions amplified from RNA transcripts were the TCR beta CDR3 regions. The HTBI set primed first-round TCR CDR3 RT-PCR. TCRdb itself ran the multiplex PCR reads through MiXCR, one entry per CDR3 protein. There are around 300,000 distinct CDR3 sequences in the sample; about 15% occur only once, and roughly 24% lies in the top ten. Sequencing was performed on blood. These receptors were taken from a woman aged 25-40 years with Graves' hyperthyroidism.

The table lists this clonotype with a few counts. The J gene is TRBJ1-6, the V gene TRBV9; TRBD1 aligns across 7 bases. This CDR3 is 15 amino acids long. Germline V gene lookup returns CDR1 SGDLS and CDR2 YYNGEE. Unmatched junction bases numbered 7, after V lost 3 bases and J lost 7 bases. CDR3 protein: CASSADRPRNSPLHF. In nucleotides, the CDR3 is TGTGCCAGCAGCGCGGACAGGCCGAGGAATTCACCCCTCCACTTT.

In this sample, this clonotype turned up many times. The chain has TRBV28 and TRBJ2-2; the match to TRBD2 covers 11 bases. Germline values: CDR1 MDHEN, CDR2 SYDVKM. J lost 10 bases, V lost 4 bases, and 5 bases had no gene match. The CDR3 spans 14 residues. The CDR3 coding sequence is TGTGCCAGCAGTTCCATAGCGGGAGGGGCGGAGCTGTTTTTT. It specifies CASSSIAGGAELFF.

This rearrangement joins TRBV20-1 to TRBJ2-7; 8 bases agree with TRBD1. Looked up from germline, CDR1 is DFQATT and CDR2 is SNEGSKA (reference sequence). With V trimmed by 6 bases and J by 3 bases, 10 bases remained unmatched. The CDR3 is 14 amino acids. CDR3 sequence (DNA): TGCAGTGCCAGGGGAGACAGGGGCCACTACGAGCAGTACTTC. It is translated as CSARGDRGHYEQYF.

As for this clonotype: A much larger clone is a single base away; this may be a read error. The CDR3 does not end in the conserved phenylalanine or tryptophan, so this is likely a read error. V gene TRBV29-1 combines with J gene TRBJ2-1; D might be TRBD1 (6 bases). The V gene's germline CDR1 is SQVTM and CDR2 ANQGSEA. The CDR3 consists of 13 residues. Deletions cut 7 bases from V and 5 bases from J, with 15 bases between. This CDR3 is CSGGQGMNNEQFS. CDR3 DNA: TGCAGCGGCGGGCAGGGGATGAACAATGAGCAGTTCTCC.

The sample holds many counts of this clonotype. The CDR3 sequence: CASIMTGGSSYEQYF. CDR3 bases: TGTGCCAGCATCATGACTGGCGGTAGCTCCTACGAGCAGTACTTC. This chain connects TRBV6-1 to TRBJ2-7; D gene ambiguous. This CDR3 spans 15 amino acids. Germline V lookup: CDR1 MNHNS, CDR2 SASEGT. The germline V and J ends were trimmed by 7 bases and 0 bases, with 16 bases remaining between them.

This chain links TRBV4-2 with TRBJ2-1; possible D gene TRBD2, 6 bases. V was cut by 0 bases and J by 2 bases, with 14 bases left in between. Germline V CDR1 and CDR2: LGHNA, YNFKEQ. The CDR3 covers 17 residues. CDR3 in amino acids: CASSQDSRGLTYNEQFF. Written as DNA, the CDR3 is TGTGCCAGCAGCCAAGATTCCCGAGGACTAACCTACAATGAGCAGTTCTTC.

There are many counts of this clonotype. The DNA is left out, because the CDR3 cannot be placed on it with certainty; the CDR3 is given as TCRdb lists it. The rearrangement links TRBV28 to TRBJ2-7; whether TRBD2, the table's D call, matches the DNA was not checked. Per the germline V gene, CDR1 is MDHEN and CDR2 is SYDVKM. The CDR3 spans 15 amino acids, including both terminal residues. The chain's CDR3 is CASSFGEGLNYEQYF.

The gene calls are TRBV20-1 and TRBJ1-2; D ambiguous. Germline V gene lookup returns CDR1 DFQATT and CDR2 SNEGSKA (reference sequence). The CDR3 extends over 15 amino acids. V was shortened by 0 bases and J by 3 bases, with 14 bases between the two germline ends. In DNA form, the CDR3 reads TGCAGTGCTAGAGACCAAAGTCGCATGGACTATGGCTACACCTTC. This encodes CSARDQSRMDYGYTF.

This clonotype was observed at least ten times. This chain connects TRBV6-2 or TRBV6-3 to TRBJ2-7, with TRBD2 matching over 7 bases. After removal of 6 bases from V and 5 bases from J, the junction contained 19 bases not matched to a gene. CDR1 MNHEY and CDR2 SVGEGT come from the germline V gene. CDR3 length: 17 residues. The CDR3 coding sequence is TGTGCCAGCAGGGGGATGATGGGAACTAGCGTTATCCACGAGCAGTACTTC. It translates to CASRGMMGTSVIHEQYF.

The table lists this clonotype with many counts. The chain recombines TRBV28 with TRBJ2-1; 12 bases map to TRBD1. The CDR3 has 16 residues. V lost 2 bases and J lost 8; bases outside the gene matches: 7. The V gene's germline CDR1 is MDHEN and CDR2 SYDVKM. CDR3 sequence: CASSLPPGTGGYEQFF. In DNA form, the CDR3 reads TGTGCCAGCAGTTTACCCCCCGGGACAGGGGGCTATGAGCAGTTCTTC.

Only a few counts were recorded for this clonotype. J is TRBJ2-5 and V is TRBV10-2; TRBD2 aligns across 11 bases. The V segment lost 7 bases and the J segment 1 base; nucleotides outside the gene matches: 5. Germline V gene data show CDR1 as WSHSY and CDR2 as SAAADI. The CDR3 has 15 residues. CDR3 coding DNA: TGCGCCAGCAACAACCTAGCGGGGGGCCAAGAGACCCAGTACTTC. This translates into CASNNLAGGQETQYF.

Comment on this clonotype: This may be a read error: a much more frequent sequence differs by one nucleotide. The rearrangement uses TRBV30 and TRBJ2-2; D is possibly TRBD2 (5 bases). Germline assignment: CDR1 GTSNPN and CDR2 SVGIG (reference sequence). The CDR3 runs to 15 residues. The CDR3 loop reads CAWKRQLMLSGELSF. The DNA for the CDR3 is TGTGCCTGGAAGAGGCAGCTCATGTTATCCGGGGAGCTGTCTTTT.

The sample holds many counts of this clonotype. V is TRBV20-1 and J is TRBJ1-5; weak D call: TRBD1 (6 bases). CDR1 and CDR2 (germline): DFQATT, SNEGSKA (reference sequence). With 1 base removed from V and 6 bases from J, the gap between germline ends came to 10 bases. There are 13 residues in the CDR3. The CDR3 loop reads CSARGIRGQPQHF. CDR3 bases: TGCAGTGCTAGAGGAATCAGGGGTCAGCCCCAGCATTTT.